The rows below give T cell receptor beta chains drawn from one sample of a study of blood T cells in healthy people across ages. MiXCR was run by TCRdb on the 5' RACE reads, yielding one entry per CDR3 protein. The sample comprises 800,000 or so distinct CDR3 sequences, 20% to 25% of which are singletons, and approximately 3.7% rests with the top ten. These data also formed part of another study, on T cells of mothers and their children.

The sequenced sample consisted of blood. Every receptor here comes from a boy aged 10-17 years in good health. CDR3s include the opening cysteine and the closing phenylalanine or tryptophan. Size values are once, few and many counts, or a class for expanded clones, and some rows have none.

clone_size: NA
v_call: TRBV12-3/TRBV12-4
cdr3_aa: CASRLDRGNNEQFF

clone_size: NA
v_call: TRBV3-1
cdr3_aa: CASSHLTSGLNTGELFF

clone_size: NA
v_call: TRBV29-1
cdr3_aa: CSGRDIEQYF

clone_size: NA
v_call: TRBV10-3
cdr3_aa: CAISESSIQYF

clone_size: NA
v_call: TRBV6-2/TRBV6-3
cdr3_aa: CASTQYRETEAFF

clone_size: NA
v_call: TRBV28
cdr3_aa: CASRYGSAYEQYF

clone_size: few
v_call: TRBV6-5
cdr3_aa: CASSYSGREGTGELFF

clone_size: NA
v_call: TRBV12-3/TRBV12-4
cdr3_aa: CASSLRFGNEQFF

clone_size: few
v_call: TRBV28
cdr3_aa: CASRKAGSGQGYTF

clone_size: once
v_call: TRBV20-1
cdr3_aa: CSAQDREGVYEQYF

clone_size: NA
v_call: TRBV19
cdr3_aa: CASTAQGANSPLHF

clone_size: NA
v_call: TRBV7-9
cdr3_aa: CASSLRGGPTYNEQFF

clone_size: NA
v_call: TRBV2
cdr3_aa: CASNQIQETQYF

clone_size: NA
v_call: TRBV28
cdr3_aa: CASSLGLFYNEQFF

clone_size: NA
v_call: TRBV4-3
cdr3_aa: CASSQDGGPRPEQFF

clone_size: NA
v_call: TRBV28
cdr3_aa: CASSFGVGNQPQHF

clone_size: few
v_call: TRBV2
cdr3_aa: CASSDRTGGLSPLHF

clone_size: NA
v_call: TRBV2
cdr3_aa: CASSGASKGTQYF

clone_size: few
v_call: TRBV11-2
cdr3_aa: CASSLGLIRTETQYF

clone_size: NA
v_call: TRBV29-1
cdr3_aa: CSVATSGNTDTQYF

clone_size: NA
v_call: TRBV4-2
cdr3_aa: CASSQDRQGRNTIYF

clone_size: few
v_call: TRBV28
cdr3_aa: CASSLYGTGLGGYTF